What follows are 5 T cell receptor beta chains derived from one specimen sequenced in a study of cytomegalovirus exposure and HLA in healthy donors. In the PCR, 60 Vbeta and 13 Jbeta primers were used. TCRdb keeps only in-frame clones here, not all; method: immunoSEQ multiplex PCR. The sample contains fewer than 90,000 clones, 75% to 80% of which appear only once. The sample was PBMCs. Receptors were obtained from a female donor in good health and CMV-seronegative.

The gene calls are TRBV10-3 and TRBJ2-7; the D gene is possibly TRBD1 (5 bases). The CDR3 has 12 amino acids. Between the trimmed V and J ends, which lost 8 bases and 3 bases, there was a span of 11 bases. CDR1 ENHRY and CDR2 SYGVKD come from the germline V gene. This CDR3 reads CAIGAADYEQYF. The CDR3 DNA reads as TGTGCCATCGGGGCGGCCGACTACGAGCAGTACTTC.

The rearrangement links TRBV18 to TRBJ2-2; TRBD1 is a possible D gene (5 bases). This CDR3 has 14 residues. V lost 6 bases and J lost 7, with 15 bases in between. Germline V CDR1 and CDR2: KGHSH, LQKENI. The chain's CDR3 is CASSLQGVDGELFF. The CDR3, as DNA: TGTGCCAGCTCCTTGCAGGGTGTTGACGGGGAGCTGTTTTTT.

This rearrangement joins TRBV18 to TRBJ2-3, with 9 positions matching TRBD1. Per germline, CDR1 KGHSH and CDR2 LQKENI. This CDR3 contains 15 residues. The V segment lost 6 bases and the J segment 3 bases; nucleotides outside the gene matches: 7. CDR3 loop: CASSTGTGRTDTQYF. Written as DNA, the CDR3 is TGTGCCAGCTCCACGGGGACAGGGAGGACAGATACGCAGTATTTT.

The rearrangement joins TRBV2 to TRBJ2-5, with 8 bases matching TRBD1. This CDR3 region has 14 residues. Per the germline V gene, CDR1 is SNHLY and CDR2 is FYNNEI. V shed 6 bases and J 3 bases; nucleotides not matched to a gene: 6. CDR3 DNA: TGTGCCAGCAGCGGACAGGGTCTCGAAGAGACCCAGTACTTC. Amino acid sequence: CASSGQGLEETQYF.

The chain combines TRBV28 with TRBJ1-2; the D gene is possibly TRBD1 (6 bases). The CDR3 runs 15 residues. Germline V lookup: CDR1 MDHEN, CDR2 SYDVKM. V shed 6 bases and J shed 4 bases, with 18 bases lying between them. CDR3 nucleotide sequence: TGTGCCAGCAGCCCGAGGGGGGGGCTAGGCTATGGCTACACCTTC. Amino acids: CASSPRGGLGYGYTF.